The 14 T cell receptor beta chains listed next were all sequenced from one sample in a study of a mutant IDH1 vaccine in newly diagnosed glioma. The protocol was immunoSEQ multiplex PCR, while the TCRdb copy is restricted to in-frame clones and leaves out a portion. The data contain fewer than 65,000 clones, more than 60% of them singletons. Time point of the sample: baseline, week 1 (first vaccination visit). Treatment given: pre-vaccination baseline after standard-of-care therapy. This sample comprised PBMCs, obtained from a glioma patient treated with radiotherapy, temozolomide or both. The receptors were gathered from a woman aged 40 to 55 with glioma.

V gene TRBV25-1 combines with J gene TRBJ1-2, with 10 bases matching TRBD1. Germline trimming cut 0 bases from V and 6 bases from J; bases unmatched to any gene: 1. This CDR3 has 14 residues. Germline V gene lookup returns CDR1 MGHDK and CDR2 SYGVNS. The CDR3 is CASSEYGTGDGYTF. Written as DNA, the CDR3 is TGTGCCAGCAGTGAATATGGGACAGGGGATGGCTACACCTTC.

The CDR3 here is CASSRTRYTF. The DNA for the CDR3 is TGTGCCAGCAGCAGGACGCGCTACACCTTC. The rearrangement uses TRBV2 and TRBJ1-2, with D unresolved. The CDR3 covers 10 residues. V gave up 6 bases and J gave up 9 bases, with 8 bases separating them. Looked up from germline, CDR1 is SNHLY and CDR2 is FYNNEI.

The chain combines TRBV7-2 with TRBJ1-1, with D uncertain. CDR3 length: 14 amino acids. V was pared by 6 bases and J by 0 bases, with 11 bases between. The germline V gene encodes CDR1 SGHTA and CDR2 FQGNSA. The CDR3 loop is CASRSRIMNTEAFF. The CDR3 bases are TGTGCCAGCAGATCCCGCATCATGAACACTGAAGCTTTCTTT. The full variable domain, in which reference TRBV7-2 and TRBJ1-1 provide the parts outside the CDR3, is GAGVSQSPSNKVTEKGKDVELRCDPISGHTALYWYRQSLGQGLEFLIYFQGNSAPDKSGLPSDRFSAERTGGSVSTLTIQRTQQEDSAVYLCASRSRIMNTEAFFGQGTRLTVV.

The V gene is TRBV19, the J gene TRBJ2-1; D is perhaps TRBD2 (5 bases). Germline values: CDR1 LNHDA, CDR2 SQIVND (reference sequence). The CDR3 has 15 residues. Trimming left V 2 bases short and J 8 bases short, with 16 bases between. CDR3 protein: CASSIYSAFGDEQFF. The CDR3 DNA reads as TGTGCCAGTAGTATATATAGCGCCTTTGGGGATGAGCAGTTCTTC.

This chain links TRBV4-3 with TRBJ2-2, with D perhaps TRBD1 or TRBD2 (5 bases each). Deletions cut 2 bases from V and 11 bases from J, with 15 bases between. Germline V gene lookup returns CDR1 LGHNA and CDR2 YSLEER. The CDR3 is 14 residues long. CDR3 sequence: CASSQLRDHVELFF. The CDR3 bases are TGCGCCAGCAGCCAACTCCGGGACCACGTTGAGCTGTTTTTT.

This chain joins TRBV30 and TRBJ2-1, with D perhaps TRBD1 (6 bases). The CDR3 is 15 residues long. Trimming stripped 0 bases from V and 2 bases from J, with 11 bases between. Germline CDR1 is GTSNPN and CDR2 is SVGIG (reference sequence). DNA of the CDR3: TGTGCCTGGAGTGTGGGACAAGGAGCCTACAATGAGCAGTTCTTC. Translating gives CAWSVGQGAYNEQFF. Full variable domain (missing parts from reference TRBV30 and TRBJ2-1): SQTIHQWPATLVQPVGSPLSLECTVEGTSNPNLYWYRQAAGRGLQLLFYSVGIGQISSEVPQNLSASRPQDRQFILSSKKLLLSDSGFYLCAWSVGQGAYNEQFFGPGTRLTVL.

This chain joins TRBV7-2 and TRBJ2-3, with a weak D call TRBD2 (6 bases). CDR3 length: 14 residues. Deletions cut 3 bases from V and 3 bases from J, with 10 bases between. Germline V gives CDR1 SGHTA, CDR2 FQGNSA. The CDR3 bases are TGTGCCAGCAGCTTCAGCGGGCTGACAGATACGCAGTATTTT. Its protein product is CASSFSGLTDTQYF.

This clone was observed once. This chain links TRBV6-6 with TRBJ2-5, with D perhaps matching TRBD2 (5 bases). CDR1 MNHNY and CDR2 SVGAGI come from the germline V gene (reference sequence). This CDR3 region has 14 residues. V dropped 0 bases and J dropped 5 bases, with 10 bases sitting between them. The CDR3 is CASSYSTIGETQYF. CDR3 sequence (DNA): TGTGCCAGCAGTTACTCGACTATCGGGGAGACCCAGTACTTC.

V and J are TRBV7-8 and TRBJ2-7; TRBD2 aligns across 10 bases. The CDR3 loop spans 15 amino acids. V dropped 4 bases and J dropped 6; count of bases not matched to a gene: 9. Germline V lookup: CDR1 SGHVS, CDR2 FQNEAQ. The CDR3 DNA sequence: TGTGCCAGCAGCTCCGGGACTAGCGCCACCGGCGAGCAGTACTTC. It codes for CASSSGTSATGEQYF.

There are a few counts of this clone. The rearrangement uses TRBV28 and TRBJ1-3, with D uncertain. The V and J ends lost 7 bases and 4 bases respectively, with 14 bases between them. Germline values: CDR1 MDHEN, CDR2 SYDVKM. The CDR3 loop spans 14 amino acids. The CDR3 bases are TGTGCCAGCATCCCCCACAACGTAGGAAACACCATATATTTT. Translated: CASIPHNVGNTIYF.

V is TRBV2 and J is TRBJ2-7, with D perhaps matching TRBD1 or TRBD2 (6 bases each). Germline loops: CDR1 SNHLY, CDR2 FYNNEI. The CDR3 spans 15 residues. V was clipped by 8 bases and J by 0 bases, with 17 bases between them. The CDR3 region is CASVEGDASSYEQYF. The CDR3 coding sequence is TGTGCCAGCGTGGAGGGGGACGCGAGCTCCTACGAGCAGTACTTC.

This clone appeared a few times. In DNA, the CDR3 is TGTGCCAGCAGCTTAAAGAGCGTGGCCTACGAGCAGTACTTC. This translates into CASSLKSVAYEQYF. The gene calls are TRBV11-2 and TRBJ2-7; D remains ambiguous. The V and J ends lost 2 bases and 2 bases respectively, with 10 bases between them. The germline CDR1 and CDR2 sequences are SGHAT and FQNNGV. CDR3 length equals 14 residues.

This chain joins TRBV7-8 and TRBJ1-2; 10 bases map to TRBD1. With 5 bases clipped from V and 6 bases from J, the junction kept 9 bases outside the gene matches. The CDR3 is made up of 15 amino acids. CDR1 and CDR2 (germline): SGHVS, FQNEAQ. CDR3 nucleotide sequence: TGTGCCAGCAGCATGTGGACAGGGGGGGAGCATGGCTACACCTTC. This sequence encodes CASSMWTGGEHGYTF.

The chain recombines TRBV27 with TRBJ1-2, with D perhaps matching TRBD1 (6 bases). The V and J ends lost 0 bases and 5 bases respectively, with 13 bases between them. CDR3 length equals 15 residues. Germline loops: CDR1 MNHEY, CDR2 SMNVEV (reference sequence). The CDR3 DNA is TGTGCCAGCAGTTTATCGACAGGCCCCTTGTATGGCTACACCTTC. Its protein product is CASSLSTGPLYGYTF.